The 16 T cell receptor beta chains below were found in one sample sequenced in a study of shared clonotypes between healthy human individuals. Only in-frame clones appear in the TCRdb table, and some are missing; sequencing was by immunoSEQ multiplex PCR. This repertoire shows around 700,000 clones, approximately 75% found once; its top ten account for roughly 1.8%. Sequencing was performed on memory CD4+ T cells sorted from blood. Subset of the sample: CD45RA-negative fraction. These receptors all stem from a woman aged 30 to 39 in good health.

The rearrangement joins TRBV5-1 to TRBJ2-2, with D hard to call. The germline V gene encodes CDR1 SGHRS and CDR2 YFSETQ. Trimming shortened V by 2 bases and J by 0 bases, and 11 bases separated the two germline ends. This CDR3 has 16 amino acids. CDR3 region: CASSLLRGTNTGELFF. The DNA for the CDR3 is TGCGCCAGCAGCTTACTCAGAGGTACGAACACCGGGGAGCTGTTTTTT.

This chain joins TRBV2 and TRBJ2-7; TRBD1 matches at 9 bases. CDR3 length equals 15 residues. The germline V gene encodes CDR1 SNHLY and CDR2 FYNNEI. The V gene end was trimmed by 6 bases and the J gene end by 3 bases; junction bases not matched to a gene: 9. The DNA for the CDR3 is TGTGCCAGCAGCTACCGGGACAGGGTATTCTACGAGCAGTACTTC. Translating gives CASSYRDRVFYEQYF.

This clone turned up a few times. The chain couples TRBV21-1 to TRBJ1-2; no DNA check was done on the table's D call, TRBD1. TRBV21-1 is a known pseudogene. The CDR3 loop spans 18 amino acids. The CDR3 DNA reads as TGTGCCAGCAGCAAAGAGGAGAGACAGGGGGACTTATACTATGGCTACACCTTC. Protein product: CASSKEERQGDLYYGYTF.

This clone was counted only a few times. At the DNA level, this CDR3 is encoded by other sequences in the same sample as well. The J gene is TRBJ2-1, the V gene TRBV5-1; 8 nucleotides match TRBD1. CDR3 length equals 14 residues. Germline-derived CDR1 and CDR2 are SGHRS and YFSETQ. J lost 7 bases, V lost 3 bases, and 6 bases had no gene match. The CDR3 coding sequence is TGCGCCAGCAGCTCCGGACAGGGCAGAAATGAGCAGTTCTTC. Amino acid sequence: CASSSGQGRNEQFF.

The chain combines TRBV5-4 with TRBJ2-7; D is unclear. The CDR3 runs to 13 residues. V lost 7 bases, J lost 5 bases, and 16 bases lay in between. Per germline, CDR1 SGHNT and CDR2 YYREEE (reference sequence). The CDR3 is CASFWPPAHEQYF. The CDR3 nucleotides read TGTGCCAGCTTTTGGCCGCCCGCCCACGAGCAGTACTTC.

Turning to this clone: In the same sample, other DNA sequences code for this CDR3. The V and J genes are TRBV9 and TRBJ1-2; a weak D match, TRBD1 (5 bases). Germline V CDR1 and CDR2: SGDLS, YYNGEE. The ends were cut back, 0 bases at V and 5 bases at J, with 8 bases in the middle. The CDR3 consists of 13 residues. CDR3 residues: CASSVVEGYGYTF. The CDR3 coding sequence is TGTGCCAGCAGCGTAGTTGAGGGGTATGGCTACACCTTC.

This clone was seen more than once but under ten times. The chain has TRBV4-1 and TRBJ2-1; TRBD2 matches 11 bases. The CDR3 runs 17 residues. V lost 3 bases to trimming and J lost 4 bases; unmatched junction nucleotides: 8. Germline loops: CDR1 MGHRA, CDR2 YSYEKL. CDR3 residues: CASSHLSGRARYNEQFF. The CDR3 DNA reads TGCGCCAGCAGCCATCTTAGCGGGAGGGCGAGGTACAATGAGCAGTTCTTC.

The V gene is TRBV28, the J gene TRBJ2-7; 7 positions match TRBD1. V was clipped by 2 bases and J by 1 base; unmatched bases: 5. Germline CDR1 MDHEN, CDR2 SYDVKM. This CDR3 spans 15 amino acids. CDR3 sequence: CASSLMGQPSYEQYF. The CDR3 coding sequence is TGTGCCAGCAGTTTAATGGGACAGCCTTCCTACGAGCAGTACTTC.

This clone was detected only a few times. The DNA for the CDR3 is TGTGCCAGCAGCTTGGCCGGGACTACCTCCGAGACCCAGTACTTC. Translation: CASSLAGTTSETQYF. V gene TRBV5-4 combines with J gene TRBJ2-5, with 7 bases matching TRBD2. In germline, CDR1 is SGHNT, CDR2 YYREEE (reference sequence). CDR3 size: 15 residues. The J segment lost 5 bases and the V segment lost 0 bases, leaving 7 bases of the junction unmatched. The full variable domain, with the rest looked up from reference TRBV5-4 and TRBJ2-5, is ETGVTQSPTHLIKTRGQQVTLRCSSQSGHNTVSWYQQALGQGPQFIFQYYREEENGRGNFPPRFSGLQFPNYSSELNVNALELDDSALYLCASSLAGTTSETQYFGPGTRLLVL.

This chain connects TRBV2 to TRBJ1-4; a weak D match, TRBD1 (5 bases). CDR3 length equals 18 residues. Looked up from germline, CDR1 is SNHLY and CDR2 is FYNNEI. The V and J ends lost 6 bases and 5 bases respectively, with 25 bases between them. The CDR3 DNA is TGTGCCAGCAGGGACCCAACTCCCACGACTTGGGGGAATGAAAAACTGTTTTTT. Amino acid sequence: CASRDPTPTTWGNEKLFF.

The chain combines TRBV11-3 with TRBJ2-7, with 9 bases fitting TRBD1. This CDR3 is 14 amino acids long. The germline V gene encodes CDR1 SGHNT and CDR2 YENEEA. The V gene end was trimmed by 5 bases and the J gene end by 0 bases; junction bases not matched to a gene: 2. The DNA of the CDR3 is TGTGCCAGCAGCCGGGGACAGGGCTCCTACGAGCAGTACTTC. Translating gives CASSRGQGSYEQYF.

As DNA, the CDR3 is TGTGCCAGCAGGGAGGGACCGGAGAATGAAAAACTGTTTTTT. It specifies CASREGPENEKLFF. The rearrangement uses TRBV28 and TRBJ1-4; TRBD1 is a possible D gene (5 bases). V was shortened by 6 bases and J by 5 bases, with 13 bases between the two germline ends. Germline CDR1 and CDR2: MDHEN and SYDVKM. The CDR3 contains 14 residues.

The chain uses TRBV23-1 and TRBJ2-6; D is ambiguous. TRBV23-1 is designated an ORF whose function remains uncertain. The CDR3 length is 18 residues. Trimming took 5 bases from V and 0 from J, leaving 17 bases between them. CDR3 in amino acids: CASSSAYTHSSGANVLTF. As DNA, the CDR3 is TGCGCCAGCAGTTCTGCTTATACTCACAGCTCTGGGGCCAACGTCCTGACTTTC.

Comments on this clone: Additional DNA sequences in this sample encode the identical CDR3. The V and J genes are TRBV6-1 and TRBJ1-2; D not resolved. Germline lookup yields CDR1 MNHNS and CDR2 SASEGT. This CDR3 is built from 13 residues. V was trimmed by 5 bases and J by 2 bases, leaving 9 bases between them. The CDR3 spells CASSKATNYGYTF. The CDR3 nucleotides are TGTGCCAGCAGTAAGGCCACAAACTATGGCTACACCTTC.

This chain links TRBV7-9 with TRBJ2-3; no clear D gene. CDR1 and CDR2 (germline): SEHNR, FQNEAQ (reference sequence). V shed 5 bases and J shed 4 bases, with 28 bases lying between them. CDR3 length equals 19 residues. The CDR3 nucleotides read TGTGCCAGCAGCCGAAAACCTTCCCAATTTAACCGCCGGGCAGATACGCAGTATTTT. Its protein is CASSRKPSQFNRRADTQYF.

The rearrangement joins TRBV7-9 to TRBJ1-2; 7 bases match TRBD1. The CDR3 is made up of 16 amino acids. J gave up 2 bases and V 0 bases, and 6 bases lay outside the gene matches. CDR1 SEHNR and CDR2 FQNEAQ come from the germline V gene (reference sequence). In DNA form, the CDR3 reads TGTGCCAGCAGCTTAGCGCGACAGGGTTCCAACTATGGCTACACCTTC. Its protein product is CASSLARQGSNYGYTF.